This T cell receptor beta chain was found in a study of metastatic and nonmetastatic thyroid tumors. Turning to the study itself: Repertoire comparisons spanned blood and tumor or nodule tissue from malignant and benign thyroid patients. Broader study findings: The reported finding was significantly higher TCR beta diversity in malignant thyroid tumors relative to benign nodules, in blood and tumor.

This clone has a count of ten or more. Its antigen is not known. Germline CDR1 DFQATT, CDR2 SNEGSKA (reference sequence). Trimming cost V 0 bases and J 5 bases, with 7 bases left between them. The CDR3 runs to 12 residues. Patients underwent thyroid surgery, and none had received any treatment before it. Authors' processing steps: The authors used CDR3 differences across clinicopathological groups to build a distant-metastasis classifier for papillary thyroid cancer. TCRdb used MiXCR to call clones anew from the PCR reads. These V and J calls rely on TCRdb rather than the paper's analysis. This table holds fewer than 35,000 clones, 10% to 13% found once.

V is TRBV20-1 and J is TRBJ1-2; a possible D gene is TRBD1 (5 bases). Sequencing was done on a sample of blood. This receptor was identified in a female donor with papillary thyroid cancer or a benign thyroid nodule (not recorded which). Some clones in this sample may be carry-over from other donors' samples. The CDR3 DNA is TGCAGTGCTAGAGAGACAGAATATGGCTACACCTTC. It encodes CSARETEYGYTF.